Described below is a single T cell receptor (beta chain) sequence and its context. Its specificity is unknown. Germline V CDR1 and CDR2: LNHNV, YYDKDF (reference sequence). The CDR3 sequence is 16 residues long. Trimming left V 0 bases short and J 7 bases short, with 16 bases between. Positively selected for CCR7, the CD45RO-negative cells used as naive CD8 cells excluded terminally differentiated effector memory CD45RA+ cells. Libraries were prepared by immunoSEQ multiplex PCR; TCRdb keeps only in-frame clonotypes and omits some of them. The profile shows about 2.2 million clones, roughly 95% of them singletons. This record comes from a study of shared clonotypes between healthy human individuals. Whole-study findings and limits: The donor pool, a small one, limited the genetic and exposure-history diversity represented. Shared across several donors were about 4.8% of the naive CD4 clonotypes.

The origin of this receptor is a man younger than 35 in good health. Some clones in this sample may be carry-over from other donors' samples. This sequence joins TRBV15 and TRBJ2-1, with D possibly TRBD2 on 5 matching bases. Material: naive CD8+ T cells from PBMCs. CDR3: CATSRDGSRGGNEQFF. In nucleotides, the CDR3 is TGTGCCACCAGCAGAGATGGTAGCCGGGGTGGGAATGAGCAGTTCTTC.